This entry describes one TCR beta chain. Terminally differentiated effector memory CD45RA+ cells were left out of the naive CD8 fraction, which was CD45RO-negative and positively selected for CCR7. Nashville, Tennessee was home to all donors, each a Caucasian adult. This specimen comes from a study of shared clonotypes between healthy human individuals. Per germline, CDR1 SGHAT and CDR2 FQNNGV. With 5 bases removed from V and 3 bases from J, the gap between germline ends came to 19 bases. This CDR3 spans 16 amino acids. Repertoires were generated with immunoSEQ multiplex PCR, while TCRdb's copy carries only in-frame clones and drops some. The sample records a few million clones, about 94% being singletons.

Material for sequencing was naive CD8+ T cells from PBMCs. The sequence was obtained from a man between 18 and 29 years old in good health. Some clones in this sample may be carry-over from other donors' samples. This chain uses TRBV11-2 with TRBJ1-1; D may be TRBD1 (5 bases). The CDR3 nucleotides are TGTGCCAGCAGCCTCTGGGATACGGGGGAGGACACTGAAGCTTTCTTT. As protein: CASSLWDTGEDTEAFF.